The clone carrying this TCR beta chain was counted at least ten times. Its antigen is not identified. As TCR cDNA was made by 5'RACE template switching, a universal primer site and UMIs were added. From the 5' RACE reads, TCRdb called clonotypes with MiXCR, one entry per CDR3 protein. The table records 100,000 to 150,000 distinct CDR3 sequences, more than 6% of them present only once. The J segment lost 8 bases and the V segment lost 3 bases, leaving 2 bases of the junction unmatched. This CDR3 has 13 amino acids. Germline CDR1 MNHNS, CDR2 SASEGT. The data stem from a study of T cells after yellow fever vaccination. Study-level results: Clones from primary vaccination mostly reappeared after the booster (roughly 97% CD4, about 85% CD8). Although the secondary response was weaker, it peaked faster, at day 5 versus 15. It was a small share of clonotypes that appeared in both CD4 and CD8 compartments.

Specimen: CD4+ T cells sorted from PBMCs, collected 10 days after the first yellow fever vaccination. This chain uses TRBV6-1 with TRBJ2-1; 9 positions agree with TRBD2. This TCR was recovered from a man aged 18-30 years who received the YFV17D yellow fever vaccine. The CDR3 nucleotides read TGTGCCAGCAGTGATCGACTAGCGGATGAGCAGTTCTTC. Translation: CASSDRLADEQFF.